This T cell receptor beta chain was sequenced in a study of cytomegalovirus exposure and HLA in healthy donors. The PCR contained 60 Vbeta and 13 Jbeta primers. Assay: immunoSEQ multiplex PCR; the TCRdb copy retains only in-frame clones and omits some. The sample holds 96,000 or so clones. Specimen: PBMCs. This TCR was recovered from a woman aged 25 to 39 in good health and CMV-seronegative.

The CDR3 region is CASSPTGGTDTQYF. The CDR3 nucleotides are TGTGCCAGCAGCCCGACAGGGGGAACAGATACGCAGTATTTT. This sequence joins TRBV5-6 and TRBJ2-3; 9 bases map to TRBD1. The length of the CDR3 is 14 residues. With V trimmed by 4 bases and J by 3 bases, 3 bases remained unmatched. Germline loops: CDR1 SGHDT, CDR2 YYEEEE.